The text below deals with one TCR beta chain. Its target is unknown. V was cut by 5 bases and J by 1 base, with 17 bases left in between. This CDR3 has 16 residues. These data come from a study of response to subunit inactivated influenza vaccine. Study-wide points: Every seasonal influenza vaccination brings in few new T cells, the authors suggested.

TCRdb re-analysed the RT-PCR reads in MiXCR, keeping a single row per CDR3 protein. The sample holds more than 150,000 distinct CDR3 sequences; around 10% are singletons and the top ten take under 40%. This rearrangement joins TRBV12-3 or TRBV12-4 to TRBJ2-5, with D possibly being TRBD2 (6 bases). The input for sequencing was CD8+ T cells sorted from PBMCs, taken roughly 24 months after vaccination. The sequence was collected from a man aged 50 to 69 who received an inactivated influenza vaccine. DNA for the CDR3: TGTGCCAGCAGTCGCGGGGCTAGCGCCTTCCAAGAGACCCAGTACTTC. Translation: CASSRGASAFQETQYF.